The subject of this entry is one TCR beta chain. The data derive from a study of T cell changes during pregnancy in multiple sclerosis. This table comes from immunoSEQ multiplex PCR, and its TCRdb copy is limited to in-frame clones, with some not included. The sample yields approximately 79,000 clones, around 95% seen once. V lost 6 bases to trimming and J lost 2 bases, with 15 bases between them. Germline CDR1 SEHNR, CDR2 FQNEAQ (reference sequence). This CDR3 has 15 amino acids. Sequencing was performed on peripheral blood, taken in the second trimester of pregnancy. This rearrangement joins TRBV7-9 to TRBJ2-3; D might be TRBD1 (6 bases). The source is a female donor in good health, enrolled as a control in a pregnancy study. Written as DNA, the CDR3 is TGTGCCAGCAGTTCCTGGACAGCGTACACAGATACGCAGTATTTT. The encoded protein is CASSSWTAYTDTQYF.